This TCR beta chain was identified during a study of blood T cell repertoires in COVID-19. This clone appeared a few times. The V gene's germline CDR1 is LGHDT and CDR2 YNNKEL (reference sequence). Trimming shortened V by 4 bases and J by 2 bases, and 20 bases separated the two germline ends. This CDR3 contains 17 residues. This table comes from immunoSEQ multiplex PCR, and its TCRdb copy is limited to in-frame clones, with some not included. The sample holds 250,000 to 300,000 clones; roughly 85% are singletons and the top ten take approximately 3.1%. Sequencing was performed on peripheral blood. The receptor was derived from a woman between 18 and 29 years old with acute or convalescent COVID-19. The chain carries TRBV3-1 (or the pseudogene TRBV3-2) and TRBJ2-5; the D gene is possibly TRBD1 (5 bases). CDR3 in DNA: TGTGCCAGCAGCCCGAAGGGGCCCATGGCGCGACAAGAGACCCAGTACTTC. It yields the protein CASSPKGPMARQETQYF.